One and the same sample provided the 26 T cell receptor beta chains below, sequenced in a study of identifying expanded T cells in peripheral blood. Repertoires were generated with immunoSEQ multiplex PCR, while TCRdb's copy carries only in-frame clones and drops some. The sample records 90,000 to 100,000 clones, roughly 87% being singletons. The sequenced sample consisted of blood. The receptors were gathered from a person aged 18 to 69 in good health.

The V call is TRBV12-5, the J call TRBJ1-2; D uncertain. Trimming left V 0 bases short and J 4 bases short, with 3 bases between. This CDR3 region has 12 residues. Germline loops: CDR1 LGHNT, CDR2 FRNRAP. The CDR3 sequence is CASGLVLYGYTF. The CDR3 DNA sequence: TGTGCTAGTGGTTTGGTGCTCTATGGCTACACCTTC.

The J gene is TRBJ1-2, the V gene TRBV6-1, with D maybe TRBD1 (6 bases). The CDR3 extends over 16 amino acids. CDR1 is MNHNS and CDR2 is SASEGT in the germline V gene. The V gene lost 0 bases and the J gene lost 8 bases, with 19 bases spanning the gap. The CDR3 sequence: CASSEARTANRLGYTF. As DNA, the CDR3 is TGTGCCAGCAGTGAAGCAAGGACAGCAAATCGCTTAGGCTACACCTTC.

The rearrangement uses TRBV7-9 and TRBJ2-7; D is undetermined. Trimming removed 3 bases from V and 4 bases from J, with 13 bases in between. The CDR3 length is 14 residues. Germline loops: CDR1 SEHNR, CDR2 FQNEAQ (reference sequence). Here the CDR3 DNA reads TGTGCCAGCAGCTTTGATAACTTACCGTACGAGCAGTACTTC. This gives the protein CASSFDNLPYEQYF.

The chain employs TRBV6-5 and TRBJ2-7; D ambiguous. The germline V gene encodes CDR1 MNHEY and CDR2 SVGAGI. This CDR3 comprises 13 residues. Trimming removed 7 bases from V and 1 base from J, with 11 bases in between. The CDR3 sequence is CASTKGGSYEQYF. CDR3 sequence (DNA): TGTGCCAGCACCAAAGGTGGATCCTACGAGCAGTACTTC.

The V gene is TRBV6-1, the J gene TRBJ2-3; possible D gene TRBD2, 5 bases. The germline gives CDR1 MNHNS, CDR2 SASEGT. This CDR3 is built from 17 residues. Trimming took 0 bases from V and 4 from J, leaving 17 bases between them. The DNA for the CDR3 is TGTGCCAGCAGTGAAGCGCTTCGAGGGTCGGGTGCAGATACGCAGTATTTT. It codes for CASSEALRGSGADTQYF.

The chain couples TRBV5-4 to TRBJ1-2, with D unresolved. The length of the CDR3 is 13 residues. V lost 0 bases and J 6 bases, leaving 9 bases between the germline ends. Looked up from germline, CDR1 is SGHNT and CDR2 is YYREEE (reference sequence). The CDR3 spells CASSLAGGNGYTF. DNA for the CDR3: TGTGCCAGCAGCTTGGCCGGTGGGAATGGCTACACCTTC.

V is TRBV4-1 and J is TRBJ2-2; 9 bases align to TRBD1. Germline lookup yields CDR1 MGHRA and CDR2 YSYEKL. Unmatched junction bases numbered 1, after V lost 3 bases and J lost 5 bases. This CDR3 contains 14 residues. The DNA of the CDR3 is TGCGCCAGCAGCCAGGGGACAGGGACCGGGGAGCTGTTTTTT. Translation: CASSQGTGTGELFF.

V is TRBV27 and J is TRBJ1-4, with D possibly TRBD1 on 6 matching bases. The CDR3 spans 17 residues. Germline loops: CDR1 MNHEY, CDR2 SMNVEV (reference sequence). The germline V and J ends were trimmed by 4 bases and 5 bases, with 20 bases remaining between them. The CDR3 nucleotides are TGTGCCAGCAGTTCAGGGGTCGGGGGCGCCCGAAATGAAAAACTGTTTTTT. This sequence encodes CASSSGVGGARNEKLFF.

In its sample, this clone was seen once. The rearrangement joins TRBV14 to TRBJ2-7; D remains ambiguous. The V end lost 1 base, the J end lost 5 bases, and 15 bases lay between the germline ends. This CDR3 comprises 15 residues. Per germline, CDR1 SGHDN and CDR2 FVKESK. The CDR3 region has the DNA TGTGCCAGCAGCCAAGGGTATCGGGCCTGGGACGAGCAGTACTTC. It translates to CASSQGYRAWDEQYF.

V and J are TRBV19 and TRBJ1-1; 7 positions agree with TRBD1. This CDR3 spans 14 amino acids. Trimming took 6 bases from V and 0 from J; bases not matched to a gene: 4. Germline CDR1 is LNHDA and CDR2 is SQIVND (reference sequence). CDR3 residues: CASRRGQLNTEAFF. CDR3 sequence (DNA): TGTGCCAGTAGGAGGGGACAGCTGAACACTGAAGCTTTCTTT.

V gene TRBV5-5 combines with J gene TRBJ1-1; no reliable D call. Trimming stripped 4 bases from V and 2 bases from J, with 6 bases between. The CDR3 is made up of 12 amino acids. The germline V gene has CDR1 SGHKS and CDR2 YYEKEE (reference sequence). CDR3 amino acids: CASSTINTEAFF. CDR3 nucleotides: TGTGCCAGCAGCACCATTAACACTGAAGCTTTCTTT. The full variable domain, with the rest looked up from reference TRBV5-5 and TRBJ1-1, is DAGVTQSPTHLIKTRGQQVTLRCSPISGHKSVSWYQQVLGQGPQFIFQYYEKEERGRGNFPDRFSARQFPNYSSELNVNALLLGDSALYLCASSTINTEAFFGQGTRLTVV.

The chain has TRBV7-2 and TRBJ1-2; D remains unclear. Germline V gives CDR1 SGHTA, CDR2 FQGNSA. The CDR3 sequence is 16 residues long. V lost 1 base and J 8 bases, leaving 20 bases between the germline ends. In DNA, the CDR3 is TGTGCCAGCAGCTTAGACCCCCAATCTGTGAGAGGGGGCTACACCTTC. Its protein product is CASSLDPQSVRGGYTF.

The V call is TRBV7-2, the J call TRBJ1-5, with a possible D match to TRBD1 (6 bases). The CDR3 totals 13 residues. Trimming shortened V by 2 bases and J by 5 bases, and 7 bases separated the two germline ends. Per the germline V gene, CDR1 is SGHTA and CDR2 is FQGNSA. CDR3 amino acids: CASSLPGDQPQHF. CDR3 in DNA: TGTGCCAGCAGCTTACCAGGGGATCAGCCCCAGCATTTT.

In DNA form, the CDR3 reads TGCGCCAGCAGTATAGGGGCTAATCATGAGACCCAGTACTTC. The encoded protein is CASSIGANHETQYF. The chain employs TRBV5-1 and TRBJ2-5; weak D call: TRBD1 (5 bases). With 5 bases removed from V and 5 bases from J, the gap between germline ends came to 16 bases. The CDR3 consists of 14 residues. The germline CDR1 and CDR2 sequences are SGHRS and YFSETQ.

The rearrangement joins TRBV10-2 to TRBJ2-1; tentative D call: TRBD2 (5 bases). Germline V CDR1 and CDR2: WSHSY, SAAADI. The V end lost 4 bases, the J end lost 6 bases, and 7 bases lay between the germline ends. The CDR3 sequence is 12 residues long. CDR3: CASSGSANEQFF. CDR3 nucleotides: TGCGCCAGCAGTGGTAGCGCCAATGAGCAGTTCTTC.

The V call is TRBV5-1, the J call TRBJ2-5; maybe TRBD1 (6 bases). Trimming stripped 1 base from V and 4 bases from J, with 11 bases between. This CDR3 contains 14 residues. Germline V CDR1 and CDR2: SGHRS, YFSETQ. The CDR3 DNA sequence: TGCGCCAGCAGCTTGAGGGGGAGTGGAGAGACCCAGTACTTC. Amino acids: CASSLRGSGETQYF.

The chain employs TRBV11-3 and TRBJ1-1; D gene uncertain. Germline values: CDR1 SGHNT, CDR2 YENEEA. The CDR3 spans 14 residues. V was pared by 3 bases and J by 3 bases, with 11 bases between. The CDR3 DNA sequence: TGTGCCAGCAGCTTCAACCTCGGGGACACTGAAGCTTTCTTT. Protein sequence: CASSFNLGDTEAFF.

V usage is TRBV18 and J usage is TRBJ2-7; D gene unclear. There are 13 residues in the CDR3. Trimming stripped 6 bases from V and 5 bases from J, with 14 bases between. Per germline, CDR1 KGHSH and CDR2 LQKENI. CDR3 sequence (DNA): TGTGCCAGCTCCCTAGAACCACCCCACGAGCAGTACTTC. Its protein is CASSLEPPHEQYF.

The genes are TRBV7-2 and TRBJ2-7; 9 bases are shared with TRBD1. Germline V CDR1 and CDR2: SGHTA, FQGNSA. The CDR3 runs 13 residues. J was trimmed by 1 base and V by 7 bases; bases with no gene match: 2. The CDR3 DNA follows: TGTGCCAGCAAGGGGACAGGGTCCTACGAGCAGTACTTC. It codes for CASKGTGSYEQYF.

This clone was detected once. The DNA for the CDR3 is TGTGCCAGCAGCAAAGATGGGGCACGACAGCCTTACACTGGAAACACCATATATTTT. As protein: CASSKDGARQPYTGNTIYF. V is TRBV21-1 and J is TRBJ1-3; TRBD1, the table's D call, lacks a check against the DNA. TRBV21-1 is tagged as a pseudogene. There are 19 residues in the CDR3.

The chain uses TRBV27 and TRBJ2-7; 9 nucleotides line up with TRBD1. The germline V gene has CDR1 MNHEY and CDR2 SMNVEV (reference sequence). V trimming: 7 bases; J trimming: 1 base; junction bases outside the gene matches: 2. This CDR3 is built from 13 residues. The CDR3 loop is CASTGQGSYEQYF. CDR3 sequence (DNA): TGTGCCAGCACCGGACAGGGGTCCTACGAGCAGTACTTC.

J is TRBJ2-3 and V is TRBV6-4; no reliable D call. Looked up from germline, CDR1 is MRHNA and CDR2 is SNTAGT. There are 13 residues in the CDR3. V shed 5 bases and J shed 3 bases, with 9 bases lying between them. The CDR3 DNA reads TGTGCCAGCAGTAACGAGTTGACAGATACGCAGTATTTT. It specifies CASSNELTDTQYF.

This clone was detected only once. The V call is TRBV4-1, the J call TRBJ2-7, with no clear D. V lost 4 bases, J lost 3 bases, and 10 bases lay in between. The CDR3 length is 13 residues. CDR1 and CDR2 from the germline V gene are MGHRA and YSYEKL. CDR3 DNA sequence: TGCGCCAGCAGCCCCACCCACCTCTACGAGCAGTACTTC. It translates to CASSPTHLYEQYF.

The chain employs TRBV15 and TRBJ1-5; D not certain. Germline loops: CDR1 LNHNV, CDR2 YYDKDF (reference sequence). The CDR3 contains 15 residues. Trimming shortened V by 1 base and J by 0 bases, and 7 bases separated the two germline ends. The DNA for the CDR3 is TGTGCCACCAGCAGAGGGCTCGATAGCAATCAGCCCCAGCATTTT. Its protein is CATSRGLDSNQPQHF.

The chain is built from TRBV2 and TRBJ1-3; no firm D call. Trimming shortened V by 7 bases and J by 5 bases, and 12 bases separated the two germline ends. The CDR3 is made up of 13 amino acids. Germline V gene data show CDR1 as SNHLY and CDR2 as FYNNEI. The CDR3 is CASTASPRNTIYF. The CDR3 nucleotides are TGTGCCAGCACCGCCTCTCCCCGAAACACCATATATTTT.

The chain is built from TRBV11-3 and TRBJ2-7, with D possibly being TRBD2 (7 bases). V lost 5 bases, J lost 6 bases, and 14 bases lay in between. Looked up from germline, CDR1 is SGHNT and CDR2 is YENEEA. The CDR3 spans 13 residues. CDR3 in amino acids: CASSPRGGAEQYF. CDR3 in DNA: TGTGCCAGCAGCCCTAGGGGGGGGGCCGAGCAGTACTTC.